The entry below describes one T cell receptor (beta chain). Its target is not known. The data belong to a study of blood T cells in healthy people across ages. Whole-study results and caveats: Across the age range, TCR beta diversity per million T cells fell in a roughly linear way.

Germline V gene sequence: CDR1 LGHDT, CDR2 YNNKEL (reference sequence). The CDR3 sequence is 12 residues long. Trimming removed 11 bases at V and 5 bases at J, with 10 bases between. A sample-barcoded 5' primer and a J-beta primer mix were used in a second PCR of roughly 6 to 11 cycles. TCRdb re-derived calls from the 5' RACE reads in MiXCR, one entry per CDR3 protein. The sample yields over 1,500,000 distinct CDR3 sequences, about two fifths seen once. The chain has TRBV3-1 and TRBJ1-6, with TRBD1 as a possible D gene (6 bases). This sequence originates from a human donor in good health. The source material was blood. CDR3 sequence: CACGQHNSPLHF. CDR3 in DNA: TGTGCCTGTGGACAGCATAATTCACCCCTCCACTTT.